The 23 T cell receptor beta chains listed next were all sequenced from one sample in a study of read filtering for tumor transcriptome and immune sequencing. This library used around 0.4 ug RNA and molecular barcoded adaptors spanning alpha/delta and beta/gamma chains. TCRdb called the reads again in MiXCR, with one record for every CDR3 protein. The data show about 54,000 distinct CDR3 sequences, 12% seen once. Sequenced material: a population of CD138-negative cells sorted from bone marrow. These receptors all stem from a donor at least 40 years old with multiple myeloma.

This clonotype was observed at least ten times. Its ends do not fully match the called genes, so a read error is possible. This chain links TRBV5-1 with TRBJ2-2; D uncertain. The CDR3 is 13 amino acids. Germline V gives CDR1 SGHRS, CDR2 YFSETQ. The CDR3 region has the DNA TGCGCCAGCAGCCAGTCGAACTCCGGGGAGCTGTTTTTT. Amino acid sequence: CASSQSNSGELFF.

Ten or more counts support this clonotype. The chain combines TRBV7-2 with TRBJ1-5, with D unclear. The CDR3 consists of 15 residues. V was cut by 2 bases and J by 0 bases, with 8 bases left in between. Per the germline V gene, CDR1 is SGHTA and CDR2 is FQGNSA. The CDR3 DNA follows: TGTGCCAGCAGCTTATATGACGGTAGCAATCAGCCCCAGCATTTT. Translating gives CASSLYDGSNQPQHF.

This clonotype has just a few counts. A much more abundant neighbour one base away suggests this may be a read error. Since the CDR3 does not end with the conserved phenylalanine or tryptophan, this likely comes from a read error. The CDR3 nucleotides read TGTGCCAGCAGCCTTTCCAGGACGGGCACAGATACGCAGTATCTT. It encodes CASSLSRTGTDTQYL. The rearrangement links TRBV7-8 to TRBJ2-3; no definite D call. Germline lookup yields CDR1 SGHVS and CDR2 FQNEAQ. This CDR3 is 15 amino acids long. Trimming shortened V by 5 bases and J by 1 base, and 13 bases separated the two germline ends.

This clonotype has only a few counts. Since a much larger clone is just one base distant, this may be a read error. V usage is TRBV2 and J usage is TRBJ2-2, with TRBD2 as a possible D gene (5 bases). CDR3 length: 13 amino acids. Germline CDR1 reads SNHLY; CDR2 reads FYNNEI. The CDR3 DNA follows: TGTGCCGGCAGTGGGGTGGACTCCGGGGAGCTGTTTTTT. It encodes CAGSGVDSGELFF.

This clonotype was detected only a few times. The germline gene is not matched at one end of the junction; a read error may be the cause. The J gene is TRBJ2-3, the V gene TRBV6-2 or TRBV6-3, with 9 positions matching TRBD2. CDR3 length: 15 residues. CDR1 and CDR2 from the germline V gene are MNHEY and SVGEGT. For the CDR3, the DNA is TGTGCCAGCAGTTACACCGGGACTAGCACAGGTACGCAGTATTTT. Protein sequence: CASSYTGTSTGTQYF.

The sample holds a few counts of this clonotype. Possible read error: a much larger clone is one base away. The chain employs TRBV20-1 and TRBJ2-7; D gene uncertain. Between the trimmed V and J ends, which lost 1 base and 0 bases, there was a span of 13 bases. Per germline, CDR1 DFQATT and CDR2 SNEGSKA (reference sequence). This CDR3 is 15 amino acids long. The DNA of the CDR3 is TGCAGTGCTAGAGGAAACCGGAACTACTCCTACGAGCAGTACTTC. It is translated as CSARGNRNYSYEQYF.

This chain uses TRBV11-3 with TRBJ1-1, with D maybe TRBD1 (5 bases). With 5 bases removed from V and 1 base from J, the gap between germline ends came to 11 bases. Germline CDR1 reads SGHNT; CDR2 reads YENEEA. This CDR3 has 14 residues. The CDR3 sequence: CASSRGAGNTEAFF. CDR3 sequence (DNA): TGTGCCAGCAGCAGAGGGGCGGGGAACACTGAAGCTTTCTTT.

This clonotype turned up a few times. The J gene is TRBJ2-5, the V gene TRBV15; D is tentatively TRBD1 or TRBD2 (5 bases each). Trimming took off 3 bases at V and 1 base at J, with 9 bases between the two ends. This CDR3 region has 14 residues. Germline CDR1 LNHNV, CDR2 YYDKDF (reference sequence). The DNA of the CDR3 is TGTGCCACCAGCAGGGGGGTGACCCAAGAGACCCAGTACTTC. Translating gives CATSRGVTQETQYF.

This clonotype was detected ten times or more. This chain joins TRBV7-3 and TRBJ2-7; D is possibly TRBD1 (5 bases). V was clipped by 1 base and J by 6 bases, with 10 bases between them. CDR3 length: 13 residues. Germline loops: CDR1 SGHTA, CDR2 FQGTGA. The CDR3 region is CASSLMAGREQYF. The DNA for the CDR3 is TGTGCCAGCAGCTTAATGGCAGGGCGCGAGCAGTACTTC.

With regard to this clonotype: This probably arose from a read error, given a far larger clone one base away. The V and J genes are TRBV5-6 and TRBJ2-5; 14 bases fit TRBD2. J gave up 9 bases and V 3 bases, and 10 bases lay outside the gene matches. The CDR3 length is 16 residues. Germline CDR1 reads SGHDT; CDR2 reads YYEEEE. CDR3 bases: TGTGCCAGCAGCTGGGGACTAGCGGGGGCCGGGGGGGCCCAGTACTTC. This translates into CASSWGLAGAGGAQYF.

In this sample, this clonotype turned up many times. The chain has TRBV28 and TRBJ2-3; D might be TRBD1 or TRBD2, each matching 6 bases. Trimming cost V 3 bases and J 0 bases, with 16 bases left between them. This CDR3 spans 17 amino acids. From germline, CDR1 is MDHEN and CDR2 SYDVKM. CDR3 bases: TGTGCCAGCAGTTTTTTCCCGGGGGCCAGGAGCACAGATACGCAGTATTTT. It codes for CASSFFPGARSTDTQYF.

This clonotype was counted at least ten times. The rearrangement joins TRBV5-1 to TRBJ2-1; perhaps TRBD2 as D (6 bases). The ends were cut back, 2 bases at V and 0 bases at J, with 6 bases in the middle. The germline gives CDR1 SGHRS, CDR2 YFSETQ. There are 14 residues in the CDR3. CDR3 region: CASSFGSSYNEQFF. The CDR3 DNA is TGCGCCAGCAGCTTCGGGAGCTCCTACAATGAGCAGTTCTTC.

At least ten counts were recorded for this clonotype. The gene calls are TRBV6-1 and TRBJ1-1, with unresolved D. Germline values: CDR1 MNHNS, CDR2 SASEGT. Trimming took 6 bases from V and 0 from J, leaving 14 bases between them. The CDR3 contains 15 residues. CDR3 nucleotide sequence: TGTGCCAGCAGAGAACAGCTGTTCATGAACACTGAAGCTTTCTTT. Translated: CASREQLFMNTEAFF.

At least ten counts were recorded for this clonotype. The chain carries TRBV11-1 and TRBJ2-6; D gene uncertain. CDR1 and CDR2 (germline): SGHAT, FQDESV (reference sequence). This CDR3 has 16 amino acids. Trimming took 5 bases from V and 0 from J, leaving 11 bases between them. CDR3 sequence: CASSPGRNSGANVLTF. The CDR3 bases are TGTGCCAGCAGCCCCGGACGGAACTCTGGGGCCAACGTCCTGACTTTC. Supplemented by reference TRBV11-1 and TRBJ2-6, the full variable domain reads EAEVAQSPRYKITEKSQAVAFWCDPISGHATLYWYRQILGQGPELLVQFQDESVVDDSQLPKDRFSAERLKGVDSTLKIQPAELGDSAMYLCASSPGRNSGANVLTFGAGSRLTVL.

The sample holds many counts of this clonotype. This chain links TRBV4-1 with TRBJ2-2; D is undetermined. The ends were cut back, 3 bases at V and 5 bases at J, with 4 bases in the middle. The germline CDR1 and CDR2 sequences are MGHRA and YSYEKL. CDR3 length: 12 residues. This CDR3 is CASSQSTGELFF. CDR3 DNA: TGCGCCAGCAGCCAGAGTACCGGGGAGCTGTTTTTT.

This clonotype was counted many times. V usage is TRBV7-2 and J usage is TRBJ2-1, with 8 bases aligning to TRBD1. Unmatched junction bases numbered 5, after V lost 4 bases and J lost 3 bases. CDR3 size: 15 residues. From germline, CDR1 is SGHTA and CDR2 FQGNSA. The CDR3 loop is CASSSGQGYYNEQFF. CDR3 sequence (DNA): TGTGCCAGCAGCTCCGGACAGGGATACTACAATGAGCAGTTCTTC.

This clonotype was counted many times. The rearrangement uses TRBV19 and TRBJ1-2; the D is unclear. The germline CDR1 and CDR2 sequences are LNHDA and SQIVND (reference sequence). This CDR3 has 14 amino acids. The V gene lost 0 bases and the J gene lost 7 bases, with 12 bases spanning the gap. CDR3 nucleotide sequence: TGTGCCAGTAGTATAGATCGACTTGCTCGTGGCTACACCTTC. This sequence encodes CASSIDRLARGYTF.

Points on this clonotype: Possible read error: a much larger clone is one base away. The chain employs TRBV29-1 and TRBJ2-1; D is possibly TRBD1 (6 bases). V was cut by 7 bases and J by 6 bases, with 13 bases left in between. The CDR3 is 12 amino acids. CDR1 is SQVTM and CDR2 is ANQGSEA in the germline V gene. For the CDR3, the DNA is TGCAGCGGCTCAACAGGGTGCAATGAGCAGTTCTTC. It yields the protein CSGSTGCNEQFF.

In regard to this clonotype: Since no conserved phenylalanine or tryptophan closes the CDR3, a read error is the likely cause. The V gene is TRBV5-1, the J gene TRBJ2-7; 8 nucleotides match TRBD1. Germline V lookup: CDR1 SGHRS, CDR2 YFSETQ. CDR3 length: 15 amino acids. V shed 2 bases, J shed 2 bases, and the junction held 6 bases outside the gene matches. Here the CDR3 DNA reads TGCGCCAGCAGCTTCCGGACAGGGAGCCCCTACGAGCAGTACCTC. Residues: CASSFRTGSPYEQYL.

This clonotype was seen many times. This CDR3 reads CASRLGLAGTDTQYF. Here the CDR3 DNA reads TGTGCCAGCAGACTAGGACTAGCGGGGACCGATACGCAGTATTTT. This rearrangement joins TRBV6-5 to TRBJ2-3; 12 bases agree with TRBD2. The trim removed 6 bases at V and 6 bases at J, leaving 7 bases unmatched. The germline gives CDR1 MNHEY, CDR2 SVGAGI. This CDR3 region has 15 residues.

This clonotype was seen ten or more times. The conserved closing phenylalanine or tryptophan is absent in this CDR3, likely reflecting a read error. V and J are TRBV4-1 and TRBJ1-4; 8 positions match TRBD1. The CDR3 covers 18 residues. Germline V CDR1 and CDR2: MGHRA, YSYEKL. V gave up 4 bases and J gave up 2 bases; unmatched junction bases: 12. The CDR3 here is CASSPREGRQGTNEKLFC. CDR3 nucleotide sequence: TGCGCCAGCAGCCCCCGGGAGGGGAGACAGGGGACTAATGAAAAACTGTTTTGT.

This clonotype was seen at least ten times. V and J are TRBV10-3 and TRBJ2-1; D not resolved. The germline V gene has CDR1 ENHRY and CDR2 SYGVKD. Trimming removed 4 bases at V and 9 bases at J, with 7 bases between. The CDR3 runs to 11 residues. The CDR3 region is CAISVGSEQFF. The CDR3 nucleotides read TGTGCCATCAGTGTAGGGTCTGAGCAGTTCTTC.

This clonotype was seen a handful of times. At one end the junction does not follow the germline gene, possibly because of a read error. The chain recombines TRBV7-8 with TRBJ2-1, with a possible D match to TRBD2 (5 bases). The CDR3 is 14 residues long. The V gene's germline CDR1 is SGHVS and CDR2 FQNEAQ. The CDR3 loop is CASSSGSSFNEQFF. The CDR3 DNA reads TGTGCCAGCAGCTCGGGAAGCTCCTTCAATGAGCAGTTCTTC.